Following are 7 T cell receptor beta chains from one sample sequenced in a study of blood T cell repertoires in COVID-19. Repertoires were generated with immunoSEQ multiplex PCR, while TCRdb's copy carries only in-frame clones and drops some. The sample yields hundreds of thousands of clones, 92% seen once. Specimen: peripheral blood. These receptor sequences come from a man aged 55-75 years with COVID-19, enrolled during active disease.

This clone is a singleton in its sample. The chain uses TRBV27 and TRBJ1-1; no clear D gene. From germline, CDR1 is MNHEY and CDR2 SMNVEV (reference sequence). CDR3 length: 15 amino acids. V was shortened by 0 bases and J by 7 bases, with 15 bases between the two germline ends. Written as DNA, the CDR3 is TGTGCCAGCAGTTTATCGGCGGGGTTCTGGCGTGAAGCTTTCTTT. Protein sequence: CASSLSAGFWREAFF.

The rearrangement joins TRBV3-1 (or the pseudogene TRBV3-2) to TRBJ1-2, with 7 bases identical to TRBD1. V lost 0 bases to trimming and J lost 1 base; unmatched junction nucleotides: 11. From germline, CDR1 is LGHDT and CDR2 YNNKEL (reference sequence). CDR3 length: 18 amino acids. The CDR3: CASSQDGLMGQINYGYTF. The CDR3 DNA is TGTGCCAGCAGCCAAGATGGGTTAATGGGACAGATTAACTATGGCTACACCTTC.

As for this clone: Other DNA sequences in the same sample also yield this CDR3. The chain uses TRBV5-4 and TRBJ2-3, with D hard to call. Trimming shortened V by 0 bases and J by 0 bases, and 8 bases separated the two germline ends. This CDR3 contains 15 residues. Germline V gene sequence: CDR1 SGHNT, CDR2 YYREEE (reference sequence). The CDR3 bases are TGTGCCAGCAGCTTGGGCGGAACGAGCACAGATACGCAGTATTTT. Translating gives CASSLGGTSTDTQYF.

V gene TRBV28 combines with J gene TRBJ1-5, with D unresolved. CDR1 and CDR2 from the germline V gene are MDHEN and SYDVKM. Trimming pared 2 bases from V and 7 bases from J, leaving 18 bases between. The CDR3 covers 16 residues. Here the CDR3 reads CASSLGTVSTGQPQHF. Here the CDR3 DNA reads TGTGCCAGCAGTTTAGGCACAGTCTCCACGGGACAGCCCCAGCATTTT.

The chain links TRBV28 to TRBJ2-7, with D perhaps TRBD1 (5 bases). The CDR3 has 15 residues. Germline-derived CDR1 and CDR2 are MDHEN and SYDVKM. V gave up 2 bases and J gave up 5 bases, with 16 bases separating them. In DNA form, the CDR3 reads TGTGCCAGCAGTTTAAGCTTAGGGGAAGGGAACGAGCAGTACTTC. Its translation is CASSLSLGEGNEQYF.

This rearrangement joins TRBV5-1 to TRBJ2-3; the D gene is possibly TRBD1 (5 bases). Per germline, CDR1 SGHRS and CDR2 YFSETQ. The CDR3 sequence is 15 residues long. Deletions cut 0 bases from V and 0 bases from J, with 8 bases between. CDR3 DNA sequence: TGCGCCAGCAGCTTGGGACAGCTTAGCACAGATACGCAGTATTTT. This sequence encodes CASSLGQLSTDTQYF.

The V gene is TRBV19, the J gene TRBJ2-6, with 9 positions matching TRBD1. V lost 6 bases, J lost 8 bases, and 8 bases stayed unmatched. The CDR3 covers 15 residues. Germline V gives CDR1 LNHDA, CDR2 SQIVND (reference sequence). The CDR3 DNA sequence: TGTGCCAGTAGAACGGGACAGGGTTCTACCAACGTCCTGACTTTC. The encoded protein is CASRTGQGSTNVLTF.